This TCR beta chain was recovered during a study of identical twins. This clonotype was counted between two and nine times. Antigen unknown. General study results and limits: Abundant beta clonotypes from cord blood bore fewer insertions; memory repertoires lacked this pattern.

This CDR3 spans 15 amino acids. Unmatched junction bases numbered 8, after V lost 2 bases and J lost 5 bases. Germline loops: CDR1 MNHEY, CDR2 SVGEGT. TCRdb redid the calling of the 5' RACE reads with MiXCR, one entry per CDR3 protein. The repertoire has over 550,000 distinct CDR3 sequences, 7.1% of them found once; the top ten carry 1.6%. The same data also went into a second study, on yellow fever vaccine responses in identical twins.

The J gene is TRBJ1-1, the V gene TRBV6-2 or TRBV6-3; 7 bases align to TRBD1. Material for sequencing was PBMCs. This clonotype was sampled from a woman aged 18-29 years in good health. This CDR3 reads CASSYPTLDRTEAFF. The CDR3, as DNA: TGTGCCAGCAGTTACCCGACCTTGGACAGGACTGAAGCTTTCTTT.